Presented here are 17 T cell receptor beta chains from one specimen sequenced in a study of T cell responses to AZD1222 COVID-19 vaccine (dated by TCRdb to about 2021). The time point label, as the study defines it: baseline before first vaccination. Library preparation was by the immunoSEQ multiplex PCR assay. TCRdb's version of the immuneACCESS table is confined to in-frame rearrangements and falls short of the full clone set. An unresolved V gene accounts for under half of the shortfall where checked; the remainder is of unknown origin. Across this sample there are nearly 110,000 clones, with about 85% seen only once. The top ten constitute 4% to 5.5% of the sample. Sequences were derived from peripheral blood, sampled on day 0 of AZD1222 vaccination. These receptors originate from an adult in good health.

The count of this clone is one. This sequence joins TRBV5-6 and TRBJ2-7; D ambiguous. Trimming removed 0 bases from V and 4 bases from J, with 5 bases in between. The CDR3 totals 12 residues. Germline V gene data show CDR1 as SGHDT and CDR2 as YYEEEE. CDR3 DNA: TGTGCCAGCAGCTTGGGGGCTTACGAGCAGTACTTC. As protein: CASSLGAYEQYF.

This rearrangement joins TRBV6-5 to TRBJ2-4; D not certain. This CDR3 is built from 15 residues. The germline V gene has CDR1 MNHEY and CDR2 SVGAGI. V was clipped by 7 bases and J by 0 bases, with 13 bases between them. Here the CDR3 reads CASKSPLLAKNIQYF. The CDR3 DNA sequence: TGTGCCAGCAAATCCCCGCTCCTAGCCAAAAACATTCAGTACTTC.

J is TRBJ2-3 and V is TRBV5-5; 9 nucleotides align to TRBD2. V lost 4 bases and J lost 4; bases outside the gene matches: 1. CDR3 length: 13 amino acids. Per the germline V gene, CDR1 is SGHKS and CDR2 is YYEKEE (reference sequence). CDR3 amino acids: CASSGTSPDTQYF. The DNA for the CDR3 is TGTGCCAGCAGCGGGACTAGCCCAGATACGCAGTATTTT.

This chain links TRBV19 with TRBJ2-5; TRBD2 aligns across 8 bases. This CDR3 has 15 amino acids. The junction had 9 bases not matched to a gene; V was cut back by 9 bases and J by 0 bases. CDR1 is LNHDA and CDR2 is SQIVND in the germline V gene (reference sequence). The CDR3 DNA reads TGTGCCAGCTCAGCGGGAGATTTTAACCAAGAGACCCAGTACTTC. It specifies CASSAGDFNQETQYF.

The table lists this clone with a count of one. V and J are TRBV7-6 and TRBJ2-5; no definite D call. CDR1 SGHVS and CDR2 FNYEAQ come from the germline V gene. The CDR3 has 15 residues. V gave up 1 base and J gave up 2 bases, with 11 bases separating them. Here the CDR3 reads CASSLGRGRQETQYF. DNA of the CDR3: TGTGCCAGCAGCTTAGGGCGAGGCAGGCAAGAGACCCAGTACTTC.

This chain uses TRBV14 with TRBJ2-7; D is uncertain. V shed 0 bases and J shed 2 bases, with 11 bases lying between them. This CDR3 has 15 residues. Germline CDR1 is SGHDN and CDR2 is FVKESK. The CDR3 protein is CASSQEIWQAYEQYF. The CDR3 region has the DNA TGTGCCAGCAGCCAAGAGATTTGGCAGGCCTACGAGCAGTACTTC.

The chain employs TRBV15 and TRBJ1-1; D may be TRBD1 (5 bases). The CDR3 contains 19 residues. The germline V gene has CDR1 LNHNV and CDR2 YYDKDF (reference sequence). Trimming took 0 bases from V and 5 from J, leaving 25 bases between them. CDR3 nucleotides: TGTGCCACCAGCAGAGATCGAAAACGGGGGTCGACAGAGTGGACTGAAGCTTTCTTT. As protein: CATSRDRKRGSTEWTEAFF.

This chain connects TRBV5-5 to TRBJ1-6; perhaps TRBD1 as D (5 bases). The CDR3 has 15 amino acids. V lost 0 bases to trimming and J lost 9 bases, with 13 bases between them. Germline CDR1 reads SGHKS; CDR2 reads YYEKEE (reference sequence). CDR3 in DNA: TGTGCCAGCAGCTTGGACCCAGGGCCAGCTTCACCCCTCCACTTT. Its protein is CASSLDPGPASPLHF. Full variable domain (outside the CDR3, taken from reference TRBV5-5 and TRBJ1-6): DAGVTQSPTHLIKTRGQQVTLRCSPISGHKSVSWYQQVLGQGPQFIFQYYEKEERGRGNFPDRFSARQFPNYSSELNVNALLLGDSALYLCASSLDPGPASPLHFGNGTRLTVT.

The rearrangement uses TRBV9 and TRBJ2-3; 12 positions match TRBD2. V lost 1 base, J lost 3 bases, and 9 bases stayed unmatched. The CDR3 extends over 18 amino acids. Germline V CDR1 and CDR2: SGDLS, YYNGEE. The CDR3 sequence is CASSVSPSLAGGTDTQYF. Written as DNA, the CDR3 is TGTGCCAGCAGCGTATCTCCCTCACTAGCGGGGGGAACAGATACGCAGTATTTT.

The chain couples TRBV29-1 to TRBJ1-3, with 8 bases lining up with TRBD1. Unmatched junction bases numbered 4, after V lost 3 bases and J lost 3 bases. In germline, CDR1 is SQVTM, CDR2 ANQGSEA. CDR3 length equals 14 residues. CDR3 amino acids: CSVDRTGSGNTIYF. The CDR3 DNA reads as TGCAGCGTTGACAGGACAGGGAGTGGAAACACCATATATTTT.

The rearrangement links TRBV21-1 to TRBJ1-2; TRBD1 is taken as the D call from the table, unchecked against the DNA. TRBV21-1 is listed as a pseudogene. The CDR3 is 11 amino acids. Written as DNA, the CDR3 is TGTGCCAGCAGCTCGACAGGGGAATCCACCTTC. Translated, it gives CASSSTGESTF.

The chain links TRBV6-7 to TRBJ2-7; 9 bases are a match to TRBD1. TRBV6-7 counts as an open reading frame of uncertain function. CDR3 length: 16 residues. V shed 2 bases, J shed 7 bases, and the junction held 12 bases outside the gene matches. CDR3 amino acids: CASSYGQGLALGEQYF. For the CDR3, the DNA is TGTGCCAGCAGTTACGGACAGGGGTTAGCCCTAGGGGAGCAGTACTTC.

V gene TRBV5-4 combines with J gene TRBJ2-6; maybe TRBD1 (6 bases). The CDR3 is made up of 14 amino acids. Trimming took off 4 bases at V and 6 bases at J, with 11 bases between the two ends. Germline loops: CDR1 SGHNT, CDR2 YYREEE (reference sequence). As DNA, the CDR3 is TGTGCCAGCAGCACACAGGGTTCGGCCAACGTCCTGACTTTC. It encodes CASSTQGSANVLTF.

J is TRBJ2-7 and V is TRBV13; D is ambiguous. V was cut by 1 base and J by 6 bases, with 10 bases left in between. CDR3 length equals 13 residues. Germline lookup yields CDR1 PRHDT and CDR2 FYEKMQ (reference sequence). The CDR3 DNA follows: TGTGCCAGCAGCTTAGATCCCCAGTCCGAGCAGTACTTC. It yields the protein CASSLDPQSEQYF.

V usage is TRBV2 and J usage is TRBJ1-2; 7 bases line up with TRBD1. The length of the CDR3 is 11 residues. The trim removed 6 bases at V and 5 bases at J, leaving 0 bases unmatched. Germline V gene sequence: CDR1 SNHLY, CDR2 FYNNEI. The CDR3 DNA reads as TGTGCCAGCAGGACAGGGTATGGCTACACCTTC. Its protein is CASRTGYGYTF.

V usage is TRBV12-3 or TRBV12-4 and J usage is TRBJ2-1, with D uncertain. This CDR3 region has 12 residues. The V gene lost 4 bases and the J gene lost 7 bases, with 8 bases spanning the gap. The CDR3 sequence is CASSWLTNEQFF. DNA of the CDR3: TGTGCCAGCAGTTGGCTCACGAATGAGCAGTTCTTC.

This sequence joins TRBV6-4 and TRBJ2-1, with a weak D call TRBD2 (6 bases). The CDR3 length is 16 residues. The germline CDR1 and CDR2 sequences are MRHNA and SNTAGT. V dropped 0 bases and J dropped 3 bases, with 12 bases sitting between them. CDR3: CASSDSPGTHYNEQFF. The DNA of the CDR3 is TGTGCCAGCAGTGACTCACCAGGGACTCACTACAATGAGCAGTTCTTC.